This T cell receptor beta chain was profiled in a study of early T cells in non-severe SARS-CoV-2 infection. Study as a whole: From unsorted whole blood, bulk RNA was sequenced, and the chains remained unpaired.

In this sample, this clonotype turned up a few times. CDR1 is MNHEY and CDR2 is SVGAGI in the germline V gene. The ends lost 6 bases at V and 4 bases at J; junction bases unmatched: 5. The CDR3 has 14 residues. Individual cDNA molecules were tagged with unique molecular identifiers, the study reported. TCRdb ran MiXCR on the 5' RACE reads and lists one entry per CDR3 protein. The sample includes 85,000 to 90,000 distinct CDR3 sequences, approximately 15% seen only once; the top ten take roughly 6.4%. Material for sequencing was whole blood. The V gene is TRBV6-5, the J gene TRBJ1-5; TRBD1 aligns across 8 bases. The sequence came from an adult who was a healthcare worker with PCR-confirmed SARS-CoV-2 infection or an uninfected control (not recorded which). The CDR3 sequence: CASSSTGANQPQHF. Here the CDR3 DNA reads TGTGCCAGCAGCTCGACAGGGGCGAATCAGCCCCAGCATTTT.